Sequencing of this T cell receptor beta chain was carried out in a study of blood T cell repertoires in COVID-19. In the study overall: The United States, Italy and Spain provided the acute and convalescent COVID-19 samples. Sample material is recorded as cDNA or gDNA derived from T cells, B-cell-depleted T cells, or PBMCs.

Germline assignment: CDR1 SEHNR and CDR2 FQNEAQ (reference sequence). Unmatched junction bases numbered 4, after V lost 3 bases and J lost 0 bases. The length of the CDR3 is 15 residues. In the original analysis: Reference gene primers were amplified, and this amplification served to estimate nucleated cell counts. Sequencing was performed with immunoSEQ multiplex PCR; in TCRdb, only in-frame clones are kept and a portion is missing. The DNA gave D and trimming, while V, J and clone size come from that table. This repertoire shows 250,000 to 300,000 clones, 75% to 90% found once; its top ten account for under 15%. The Seattle patients, enrolled during active infection, were followed longitudinally.

The sequence was collected from a woman aged 65 to 85 with COVID-19, enrolled during active disease. The genes are TRBV7-9 and TRBJ1-1; TRBD1 matches 7 bases. The specimen was peripheral blood. CDR3 sequence reads: CASSLGQTLNTEAFF. The CDR3 DNA sequence: TGTGCCAGCAGCTTGGGACAGACACTGAACACTGAAGCTTTCTTT.